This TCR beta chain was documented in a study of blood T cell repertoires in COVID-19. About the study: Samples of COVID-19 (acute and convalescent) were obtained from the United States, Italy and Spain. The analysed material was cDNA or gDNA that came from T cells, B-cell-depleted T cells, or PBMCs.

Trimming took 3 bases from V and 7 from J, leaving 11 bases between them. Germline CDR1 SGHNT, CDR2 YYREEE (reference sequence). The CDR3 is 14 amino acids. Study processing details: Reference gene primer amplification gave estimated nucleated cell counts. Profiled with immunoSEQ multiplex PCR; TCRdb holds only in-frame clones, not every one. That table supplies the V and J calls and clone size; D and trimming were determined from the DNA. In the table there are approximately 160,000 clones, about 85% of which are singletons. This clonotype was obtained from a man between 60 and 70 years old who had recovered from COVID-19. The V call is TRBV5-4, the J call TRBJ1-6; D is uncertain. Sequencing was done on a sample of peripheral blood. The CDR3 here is CASSYEWRNSPLHF. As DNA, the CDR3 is TGTGCCAGCAGCTACGAGTGGCGGAATTCACCCCTCCACTTT.